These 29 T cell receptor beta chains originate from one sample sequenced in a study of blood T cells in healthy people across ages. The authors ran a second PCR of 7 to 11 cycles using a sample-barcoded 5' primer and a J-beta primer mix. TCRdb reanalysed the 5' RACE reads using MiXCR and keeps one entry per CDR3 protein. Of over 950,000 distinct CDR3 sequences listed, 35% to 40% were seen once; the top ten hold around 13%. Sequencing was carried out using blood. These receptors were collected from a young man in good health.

The CDR3 bases are TGTGCCAGCAGCGTGACAGGGAAGAGCTCCTACAATGAGCAGTTCTTC. This gives the protein CASSVTGKSSYNEQFF. This chain uses TRBV9 with TRBJ2-1; 7 bases align to TRBD1. After removal of 2 bases from V and 0 bases from J, the junction contained 5 bases not matched to a gene. Germline V gene sequence: CDR1 SGDLS, CDR2 YYNGEE. CDR3 size: 16 residues.

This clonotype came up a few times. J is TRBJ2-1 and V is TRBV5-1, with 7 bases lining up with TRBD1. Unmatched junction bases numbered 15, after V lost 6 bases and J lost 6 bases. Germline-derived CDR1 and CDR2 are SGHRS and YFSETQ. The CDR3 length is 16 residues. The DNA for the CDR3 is TGCGCCAGCACCGACCAGACAGGGCTTGGCTTCAATGAGCAGTTCTTC. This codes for CASTDQTGLGFNEQFF.

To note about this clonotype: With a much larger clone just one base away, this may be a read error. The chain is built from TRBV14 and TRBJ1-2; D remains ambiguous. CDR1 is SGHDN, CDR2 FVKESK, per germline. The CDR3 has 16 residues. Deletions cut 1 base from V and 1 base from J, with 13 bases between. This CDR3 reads CASSQAVGGVNYGYTF. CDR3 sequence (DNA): TGTGCCAGCAGCCAAGCCGTCGGCGGAGTTAACTATGGCTACACCTTC.

CDR3 amino acids: CASKATSATYEQYF. CDR3 bases: TGTGCCAGCAAGGCCACTAGCGCCACCTACGAGCAGTACTTC. The chain uses TRBV7-2 and TRBJ2-4; 7 bases line up with TRBD2. The assigned J gene may be wrong: the sequence end matches TRBJ2-7 better. This CDR3 spans 14 amino acids. Germline V gives CDR1 SGHTA, CDR2 FQGNSA.

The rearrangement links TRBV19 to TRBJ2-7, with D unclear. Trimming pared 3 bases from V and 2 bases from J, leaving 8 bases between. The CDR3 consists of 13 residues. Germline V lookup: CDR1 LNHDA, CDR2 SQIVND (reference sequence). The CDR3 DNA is TGTGCCAGTAGTATGGAGTATACCTACGAGCAGTACTTC. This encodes CASSMEYTYEQYF.

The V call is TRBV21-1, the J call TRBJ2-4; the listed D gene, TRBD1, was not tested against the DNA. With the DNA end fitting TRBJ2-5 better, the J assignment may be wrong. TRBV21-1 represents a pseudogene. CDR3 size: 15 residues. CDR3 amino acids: CASSKVVGGEETQYF. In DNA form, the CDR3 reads TGCGCCAGCAGCAAAGTAGTGGGCGGTGAAGAGACCCAGTACTTC.

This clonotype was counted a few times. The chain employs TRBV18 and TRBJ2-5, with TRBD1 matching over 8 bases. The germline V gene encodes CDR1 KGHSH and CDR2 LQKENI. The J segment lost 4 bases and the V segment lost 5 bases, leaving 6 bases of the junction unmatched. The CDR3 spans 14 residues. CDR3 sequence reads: CASSGGQGPETQYF. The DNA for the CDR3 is TGTGCCAGCTCAGGCGGACAGGGTCCAGAGACCCAGTACTTC. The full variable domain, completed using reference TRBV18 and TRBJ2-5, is NAGVMQNPRHLVRRRGQEARLRCSPMKGHSHVYWYRQLPEEGLKFMVYLQKENIIDESGMPKERFSAEFPKEGPSILRIQQVVRGDSAAYFCASSGGQGPETQYFGPGTRLLVL.

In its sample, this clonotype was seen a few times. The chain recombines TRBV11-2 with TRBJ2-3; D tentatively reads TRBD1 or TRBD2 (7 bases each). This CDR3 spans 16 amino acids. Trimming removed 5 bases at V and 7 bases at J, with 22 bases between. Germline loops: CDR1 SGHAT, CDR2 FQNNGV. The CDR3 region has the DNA TGTGCCAGCAGCCGAACGCCGGGACAGCGGGATAATACGCAGTATTTT. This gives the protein CASSRTPGQRDNTQYF.

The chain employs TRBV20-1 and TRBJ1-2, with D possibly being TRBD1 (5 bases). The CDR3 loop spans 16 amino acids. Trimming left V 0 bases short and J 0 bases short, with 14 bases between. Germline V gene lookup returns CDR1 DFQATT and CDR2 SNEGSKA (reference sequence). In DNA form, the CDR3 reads TGCAGTGCTAGAGATCTAGGGGCGGCGACTAACTATGGCTACACCTTC. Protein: CSARDLGAATNYGYTF.

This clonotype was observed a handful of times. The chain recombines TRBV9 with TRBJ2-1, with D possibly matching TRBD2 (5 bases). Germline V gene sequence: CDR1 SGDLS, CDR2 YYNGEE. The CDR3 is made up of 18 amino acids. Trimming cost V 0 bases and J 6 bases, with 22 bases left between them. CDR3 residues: CASSVGQRFSVGFNEQFF. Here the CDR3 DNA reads TGTGCCAGCAGCGTAGGGCAGCGTTTTAGCGTGGGGTTCAATGAGCAGTTCTTC.

The CDR3 sequence is CASRQITLDYGYTF. As DNA, the CDR3 is TGTGCCAGCAGACAGATCACGCTGGACTATGGCTACACCTTC. V is TRBV6-5 and J is TRBJ1-2; D gene uncertain. The CDR3 is 14 amino acids. Germline V lookup: CDR1 MNHEY, CDR2 SVGAGI. V lost 6 bases to trimming and J lost 3 bases, with 14 bases between them.

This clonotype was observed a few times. The CDR3, as DNA: TGTGCCAGCAGTTGGGAAACCTCGACTGGTTACAATGAGCAGTTCTTC. Translation gives CASSWETSTGYNEQFF. The gene calls are TRBV6-5 and TRBJ2-1; D is unclear. The CDR3 contains 16 residues. Trimming removed 4 bases from V and 4 bases from J, with 17 bases in between. Germline assignment: CDR1 MNHEY and CDR2 SVGAGI.

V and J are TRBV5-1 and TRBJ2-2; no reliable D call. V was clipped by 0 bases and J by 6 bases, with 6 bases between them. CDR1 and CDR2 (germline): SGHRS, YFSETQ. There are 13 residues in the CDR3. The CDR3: CASSLDMAGELFF. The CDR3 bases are TGCGCCAGCAGCTTGGACATGGCCGGGGAGCTGTTTTTT.

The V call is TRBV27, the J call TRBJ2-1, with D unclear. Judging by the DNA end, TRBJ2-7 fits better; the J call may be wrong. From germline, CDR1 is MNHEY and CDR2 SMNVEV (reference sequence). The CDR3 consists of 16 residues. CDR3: CASSTQDGSSYNEQYF. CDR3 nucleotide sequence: TGTGCCAGCAGTACCCAAGACGGAAGCTCCTACAATGAGCAGTACTTC.

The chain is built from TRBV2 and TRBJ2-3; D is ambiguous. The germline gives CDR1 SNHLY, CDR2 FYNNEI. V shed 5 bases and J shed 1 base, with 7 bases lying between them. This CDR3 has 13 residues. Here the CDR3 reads CASSQWGTDTQYF. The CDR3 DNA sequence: TGTGCCAGCAGTCAGTGGGGCACAGATACGCAGTATTTT.

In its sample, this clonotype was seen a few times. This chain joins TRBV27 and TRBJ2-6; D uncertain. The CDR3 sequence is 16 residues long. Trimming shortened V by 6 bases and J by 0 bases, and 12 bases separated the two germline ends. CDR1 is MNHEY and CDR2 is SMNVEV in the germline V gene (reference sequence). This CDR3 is CASRPITASGANVLTF. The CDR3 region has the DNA TGTGCCAGCAGACCGATAACGGCCTCTGGGGCCAACGTCCTGACTTTC.

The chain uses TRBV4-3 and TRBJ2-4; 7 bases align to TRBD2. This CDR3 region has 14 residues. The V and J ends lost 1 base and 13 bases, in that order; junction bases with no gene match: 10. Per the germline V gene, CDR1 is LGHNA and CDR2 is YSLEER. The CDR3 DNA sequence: TGCGCCAGCAGCCAAGTAGGGACTAAGTTTCAGCAGTACTTC. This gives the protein CASSQVGTKFQQYF.

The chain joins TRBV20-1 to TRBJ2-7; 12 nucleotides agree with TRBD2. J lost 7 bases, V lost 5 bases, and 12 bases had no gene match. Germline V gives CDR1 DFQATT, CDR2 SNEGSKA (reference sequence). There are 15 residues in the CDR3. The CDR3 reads CSAGRLAGENNEQYF. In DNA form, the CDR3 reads TGCAGTGCTGGAAGACTAGCGGGGGAAAACAATGAGCAGTACTTC.

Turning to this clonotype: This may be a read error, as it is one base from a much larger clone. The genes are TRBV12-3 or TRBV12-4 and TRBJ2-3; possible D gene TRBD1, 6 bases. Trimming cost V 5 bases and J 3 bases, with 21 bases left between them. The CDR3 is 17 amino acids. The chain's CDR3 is CASSPARVQGGTDTQYF. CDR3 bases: TGTGCCAGCAGTCCAGCCCGGGTCCAAGGGGGTACAGATACGCAGTATTTT.

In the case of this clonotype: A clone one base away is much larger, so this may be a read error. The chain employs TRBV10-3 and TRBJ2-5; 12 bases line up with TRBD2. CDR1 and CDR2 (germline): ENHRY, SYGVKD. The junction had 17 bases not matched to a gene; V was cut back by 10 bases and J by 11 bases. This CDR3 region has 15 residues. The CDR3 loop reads CATTSGGPSYNEQYF. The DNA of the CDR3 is TGTGCCACGACTAGCGGGGGACCTTCCTACAATGAGCAGTACTTC.

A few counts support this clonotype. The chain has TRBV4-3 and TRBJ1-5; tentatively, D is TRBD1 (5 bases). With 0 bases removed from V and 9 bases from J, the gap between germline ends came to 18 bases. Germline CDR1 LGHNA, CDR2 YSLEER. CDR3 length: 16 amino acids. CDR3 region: CASSQDPQGATGPQHF. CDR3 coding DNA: TGCGCCAGCAGCCAAGATCCACAAGGGGCCACCGGGCCCCAGCATTTT.

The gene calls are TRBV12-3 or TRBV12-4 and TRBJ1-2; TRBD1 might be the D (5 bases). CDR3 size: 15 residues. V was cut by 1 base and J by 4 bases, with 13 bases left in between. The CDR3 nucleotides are TGTGCCAGCAGTTTAGGACAGAGTAAAATCTATGGCTACACCTTC. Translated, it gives CASSLGQSKIYGYTF.

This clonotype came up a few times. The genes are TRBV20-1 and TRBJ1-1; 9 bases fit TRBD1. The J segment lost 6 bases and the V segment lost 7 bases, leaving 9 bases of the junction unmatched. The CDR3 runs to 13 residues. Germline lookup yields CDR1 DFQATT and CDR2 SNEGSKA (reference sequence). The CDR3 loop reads CSVSQGAFSEAFF. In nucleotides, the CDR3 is TGCAGTGTCTCACAGGGGGCTTTCTCTGAAGCTTTCTTT.

DNA for the CDR3: TGTGCCAGCAGCTTACAACGAGGGTTATACAATGAGCAGTACTTC. Translated, it gives CASSLQRGLYNEQYF. This sequence joins TRBV7-6 and TRBJ2-7; D is perhaps TRBD2 (5 bases). CDR1 is SGHVS, CDR2 FNYEAQ, per germline. The CDR3 runs 15 residues. V lost 2 bases and J lost 7, with 18 bases in between.

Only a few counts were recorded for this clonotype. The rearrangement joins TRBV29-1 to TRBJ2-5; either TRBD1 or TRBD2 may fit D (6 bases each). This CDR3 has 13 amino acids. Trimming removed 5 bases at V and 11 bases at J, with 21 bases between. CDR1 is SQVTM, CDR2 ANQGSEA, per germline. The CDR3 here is CSVRLLGGNEQYF. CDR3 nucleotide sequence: TGCAGCGTTCGTTTGTTGGGGGGCAATGAGCAGTACTTC.

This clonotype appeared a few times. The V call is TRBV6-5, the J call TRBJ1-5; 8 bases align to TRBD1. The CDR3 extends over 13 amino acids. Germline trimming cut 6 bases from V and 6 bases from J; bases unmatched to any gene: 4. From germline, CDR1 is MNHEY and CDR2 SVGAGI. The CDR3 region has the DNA TGTGCCAGCAGCTTGACAGGGGCTCAGCCCCAGCATTTT. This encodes CASSLTGAQPQHF.

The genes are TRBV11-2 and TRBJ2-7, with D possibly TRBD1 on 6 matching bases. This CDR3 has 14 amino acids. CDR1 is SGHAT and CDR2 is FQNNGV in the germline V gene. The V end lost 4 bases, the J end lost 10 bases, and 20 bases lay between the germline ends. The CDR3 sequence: CASSSGHAAEYQYF. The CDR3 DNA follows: TGTGCCAGCAGCTCGGGACACGCCGCGGAGTACCAGTACTTC.

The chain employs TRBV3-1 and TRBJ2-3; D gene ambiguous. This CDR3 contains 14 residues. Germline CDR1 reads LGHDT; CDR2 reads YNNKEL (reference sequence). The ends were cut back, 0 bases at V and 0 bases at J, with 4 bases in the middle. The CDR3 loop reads CASSQEKSTDTQYF. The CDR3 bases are TGTGCCAGCAGCCAAGAGAAGAGCACAGATACGCAGTATTTT.

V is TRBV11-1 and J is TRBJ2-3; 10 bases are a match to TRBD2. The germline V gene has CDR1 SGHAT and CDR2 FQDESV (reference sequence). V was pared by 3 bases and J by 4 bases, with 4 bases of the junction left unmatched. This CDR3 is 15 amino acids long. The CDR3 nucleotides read TGTGCCAGCAGCTTTAGCGGGGGGCCGTCAGATACGCAGTATTTT. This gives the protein CASSFSGGPSDTQYF.